This T cell receptor (beta chain) was identified in a study of Japanese encephalitis immunity and Zika vaccine responses (dated by TCRdb to the early 2020s). As for the study more broadly: The included participants were given three 5.0 ug doses of alum-adjuvanted ZPIV at weeks 0, 4 and 28. The study tested whether prior Japanese encephalitis virus (JEV) or yellow fever virus (YFV) vaccination shaped CD4 T cell responses to the Zika vaccine. For stimulations, either ZIKV structural-protein peptide pools divided into flavivirus-conserved and non-conserved sets or JEV or YFV peptides matching the pre-vaccination were used. About a dozen participants were given two doses of JEV vaccine (IXIARO) 28 days apart, two to three months before the first ZPIV dose. The ZIKV peptides, 15-mers that overlapped by 11 residues, were chosen for containing NetMHCpan/NetMHCII-predicted epitopes with affinity below 50 nM. For TCR sequencing, six representative participants were chosen from each pre-vaccination group, with samples at week 0 (after pre-vaccination, before ZPIV) and week 52. TCR repertoires from a few flavivirus-naive individuals were also analyzed at weeks 2, 6 and 52 after the start of ZPIV vaccination. Before ZPIV, 11 to 12 participants got a single dose of YFV vaccine (YF-VAX), while ten or so participants were flavivirus-naive.

This clonotype is large (0.1 to 1%) in its sample. Base qualities were left out, and no much larger clone turns up one base away. Points the paper makes about the study in general: The samples grouped by participant and showed no similarity across individuals, which suggests that no public TCRs were detected. In JEV-pre-vaccinated donors, the repertoire richness of CD4 T cells responding to conserved ZIKV epitopes dropped significantly after ZPIV. The analysis was restricted to a subset of trial participants with three doses and adequate samples, and the entire vaccinated cohort was not analyzed. Only a few individuals showed CD8 T cell responses to ZIKV peptide pools, and those responses were very low in magnitude. Higher repertoire similarity across time-points and stimulations was observed in JEV-pre-vaccinated donors than in YFV-pre-vaccinated donors, indicating that more clonotypes were common to ZIKV and JEV stimulation. The individual peptides behind the cross-reactive responses were not identified because limits on sample size made peptide-pool deconvolution impossible.

PBMCs were labeled with CellTrace CFSE and cultured for approximately 6 days in RPMI with approximately 8.6% human serum plus peptide pools at 0.9 to 1 ug/mL each. On a BD FACSAria, proliferating CD4 T cells were sorted without fixation as live CD56-CD19-CD16-CD3+CD4+ CFSE-low cells. The enrolled adults were healthy, and microneutralization screening showed them to be seronegative for ZIKV, JEV, YFV, DENV and WNV. The samples were drawn from a phase 1 trial of an alum-adjuvanted Zika purified-inactivated virus (ZPIV) vaccine that was randomized, double-blinded and placebo-controlled. Peripheral blood mononuclear cells were isolated by standard procedure and stored frozen in liquid nitrogen until use. Libraries were prepared through 5' RACE. Before sequencing, the TCRbeta libraries were pooled in amounts proportional to the number of cells sorted for each library. Total RNA from sorted cells was extracted with RNAzol RT, and cDNA was made with an oligo(dT) primer and a template-switching oligo. The TCRbeta V-CDR3-J region was PCR-amplified with Kapa HiFi using a SMARTer oligo primer and a TCRbeta constant-region primer. Illumina adaptors and sample-specific index barcodes were added in a second PCR, with HighPrep bead cleanup and a Bioanalyzer check confirming a band of roughly 650 bp. Libraries were sequenced on an Illumina MiSeq with 2x151 bp paired-end reads. The original pipeline was this. An in-house Java program demultiplexed the reads, and MiXCR assigned TCRbeta annotations and counted clonotypes. To assess repertoire overlap, Morisita-Horn indices from the R package vegan were used, along with UPGMA clustering and Circos plots of recurring clonotypes. Shannon diversity and richness were normalized to the highest possible value given the input cell numbers, yielding values from 0 to 1. CDR3beta sequences were aligned with MUSCLE, distances were computed with SeqinR, and multidimensional scaling was plotted in R. The public reads were quality trimmed at Q25 with fastp and then assembled into clones with MiXCR by TCRdb, keeping productive beta chains. All rows with the same CDR3 protein become a single entry with the most common DNA and genes. For this entry, the V and J calls and clone size follow TCRdb and not the study's own pipeline. A total of approximately 1,600 distinct CDR3 sequences appear in this sample, almost 6.5% of them only once. Together, the top ten hold approximately 28% of the sample.

From the germline V gene (reference sequence), CDR1 is MNHEY and CDR2 is SMNVEV. The CDR3, from cysteine to phenylalanine, totals 14 residues. The DNA shown is the 42-base CDR3, in frame from base 1. V and J lose 3 bases and 4 bases, and a span of 12 bases separates them. Specimen: antigen-activated CD4+ T cells from blood, cultured, collected during a Zika inactivated vaccine study. The V gene is TRBV27 and the J gene is TRBJ1-1; D gene: possibly TRBD1, on 5 matching bases. The receptor comes from an adult woman who received an inactivated Zika virus vaccine. The DNA reads as follows: TGTGCCAGCAGTTTTATGGTCGGGGGCACTGAAGCTTTCTTT. It encodes CASSFMVGGTEAFF.